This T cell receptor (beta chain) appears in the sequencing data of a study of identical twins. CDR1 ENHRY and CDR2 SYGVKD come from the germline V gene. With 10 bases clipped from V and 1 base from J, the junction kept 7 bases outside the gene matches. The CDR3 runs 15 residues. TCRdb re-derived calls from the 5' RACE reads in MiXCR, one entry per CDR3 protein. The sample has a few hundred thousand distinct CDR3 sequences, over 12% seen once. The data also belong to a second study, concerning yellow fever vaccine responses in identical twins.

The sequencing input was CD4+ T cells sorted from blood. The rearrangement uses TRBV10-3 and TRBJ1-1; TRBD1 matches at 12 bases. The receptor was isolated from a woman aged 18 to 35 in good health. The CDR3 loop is CATRDRGQGNTEAFF. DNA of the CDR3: TGTGCCACCCGGGACAGGGGGCAGGGGAACACTGAAGCTTTCTTT.